The 11 T cell receptor beta chains listed next were all sequenced from one sample in a study of blood T cell repertoires in COVID-19. Assay used: immunoSEQ multiplex PCR; TCRdb lists only in-frame clones, some missing. Of some 96,000 clones listed, roughly 83% are singletons. Sequencing input: peripheral blood. These receptors came from a human donor in a cohort sampled during active COVID-19.

This chain uses TRBV7-9 with TRBJ1-1; the D is unclear. V lost 4 bases, J lost 3 bases, and 24 bases lay in between. The V gene's germline CDR1 is SEHNR and CDR2 FQNEAQ (reference sequence). The CDR3 is 18 residues long. The CDR3: CASSSQTTPVGRDTEAFF. In DNA form, the CDR3 reads TGTGCCAGCAGCTCCCAGACGACACCGGTGGGTAGAGACACTGAAGCTTTCTTT.

This chain links TRBV7-2 with TRBJ2-5, with 9 bases that match TRBD1. There are 15 residues in the CDR3. The V and J ends lost 1 base and 5 bases, in that order; junction bases with no gene match: 5. Per the germline V gene, CDR1 is SGHTA and CDR2 is FQGNSA. The CDR3 spells CASSLVTGGRETQYF. The DNA of the CDR3 is TGTGCCAGCAGCTTAGTAACAGGGGGCAGGGAGACCCAGTACTTC.

This chain links TRBV11-2 with TRBJ2-3; TRBD2 matches at 12 bases. Looked up from germline, CDR1 is SGHAT and CDR2 is FQNNGV. CDR3 length: 16 residues. Germline trimming cut 0 bases from V and 6 bases from J; bases unmatched to any gene: 4. CDR3 region: CASSLELAGGLDTQYF. DNA for the CDR3: TGTGCCAGCAGCTTAGAGCTAGCGGGGGGGTTGGATACGCAGTATTTT. Complete variable domain (other parts from reference TRBV11-2 and TRBJ2-3): EAGVAQSPRYKIIEKRQSVAFWCNPISGHATLYWYQQILGQGPKLLIQFQNNGVVDDSQLPKDRFSAERLKGVDSTLKIQPAKLEDSAVYLCASSLELAGGLDTQYFGPGTRLTVL.

The rearrangement links TRBV10-3 to TRBJ2-7, with TRBD1 matching over 12 bases. The junction had 11 bases not matched to a gene; V was cut back by 2 bases and J by 3 bases. CDR3 size: 18 residues. The germline gives CDR1 ENHRY, CDR2 SYGVKD. DNA for the CDR3: TGTGCCATCAGTGAGGGGGGGACAGGGGGCGCGTCTCTCTACGAGCAGTACTTC. It codes for CAISEGGTGGASLYEQYF.

This clone has just a few counts. This chain connects TRBV19 to TRBJ1-1; D not certain. Between the trimmed V and J ends, which lost 7 bases and 0 bases, there was a span of 9 bases. Germline V lookup: CDR1 LNHDA, CDR2 SQIVND (reference sequence). This CDR3 is 13 amino acids long. CDR3 sequence reads: CASNDHMNTEAFF. The CDR3 DNA reads TGTGCCAGTAACGATCACATGAACACTGAAGCTTTCTTT. Based on the CDR3 plus reference TRBV19 and TRBJ1-1, the full variable domain is DGGITQSPKYLFRKEGQNVTLSCEQNLNHDAMYWYRQDPGQGLRLIYYSQIVNDFQKGDIAEGYSVSREKKESFPLTVTSAQKNPTAFYLCASNDHMNTEAFFGQGTRLTVV.

The chain employs TRBV19 and TRBJ1-2, with TRBD1 identical over 8 bases. The J segment lost 8 bases and the V segment lost 7 bases, leaving 3 bases of the junction unmatched. The length of the CDR3 is 11 residues. Germline loops: CDR1 LNHDA, CDR2 SQIVND (reference sequence). The CDR3: CASKQGEGYTF. The CDR3 DNA is TGTGCCAGTAAACAGGGGGAAGGCTACACCTTC. The variable domain in full, with the rest retrieved from reference TRBV19 and TRBJ1-2, is DGGITQSPKYLFRKEGQNVTLSCEQNLNHDAMYWYRQDPGQGLRLIYYSQIVNDFQKGDIAEGYSVSREKKESFPLTVTSAQKNPTAFYLCASKQGEGYTFGSGTRLTVV.

The chain links TRBV9 to TRBJ1-2, with D unclear. Germline-derived CDR1 and CDR2 are SGDLS and YYNGEE. This CDR3 has 14 residues. Trimming took 4 bases from V and 7 from J, leaving 17 bases between them. For the CDR3, the DNA is TGTGCCAGCAGCCCACAACTCCTGCGGGTTGGCTACACCTTC. It is translated as CASSPQLLRVGYTF.

The chain links TRBV18 to TRBJ2-7; TRBD2 matches 7 bases. Germline lookup yields CDR1 KGHSH and CDR2 LQKENI. This CDR3 contains 14 residues. J gave up 3 bases and V 4 bases, and 6 bases lay outside the gene matches. The CDR3 protein is CASSLVSGVYEQYF. The DNA of the CDR3 is TGTGCCAGCTCACTGGTAAGCGGGGTCTACGAGCAGTACTTC.

The V and J genes are TRBV28 and TRBJ1-2, with D tentatively TRBD1 (6 bases). Trimming removed 5 bases at V and 3 bases at J, with 13 bases between. This CDR3 spans 14 amino acids. Germline V gene lookup returns CDR1 MDHEN and CDR2 SYDVKM. CDR3 loop: CASSIATGHYGYTF. The CDR3 region has the DNA TGTGCCAGCAGTATAGCGACAGGCCACTATGGCTACACCTTC.

This clone was recorded once. CDR3 DNA: TGTGCTAGTGCCCAACCCGGTCCTGCTAACCCGGGGTTCTTC. Its protein is CASAQPGPANPGFF. The V and J genes are TRBV12-5 and TRBJ2-1; D is uncertain. CDR3 length: 14 amino acids. The V gene lost 7 bases and the J gene lost 15 bases, with 25 bases spanning the gap. Germline V gene data show CDR1 as LGHNT and CDR2 as FRNRAP. Using reference TRBV12-5 and TRBJ2-1 for the parts outside the CDR3, the full variable domain is DARVTQTPRHKVTEMGQEVTMRCQPILGHNTVFWYRQTMMQGLELLAYFRNRAPLDDSGMPKDRFSAEMPDATLATLKIQPSEPRDSAVYFCASAQPGPANPGFFGPGTRLTVL.

The chain is built from TRBV6-5 and TRBJ2-7; 15 nucleotides align to TRBD2. The CDR3 sequence is 14 residues long. V trimming: 6 bases; J trimming: 4 bases; junction bases outside the gene matches: 1. The V gene's germline CDR1 is MNHEY and CDR2 SVGAGI. CDR3 bases: TGTGCCAGCAGCGGGACTAGCGGGGGGTACGAGCAGTACTTC. Amino acid sequence: CASSGTSGGYEQYF.